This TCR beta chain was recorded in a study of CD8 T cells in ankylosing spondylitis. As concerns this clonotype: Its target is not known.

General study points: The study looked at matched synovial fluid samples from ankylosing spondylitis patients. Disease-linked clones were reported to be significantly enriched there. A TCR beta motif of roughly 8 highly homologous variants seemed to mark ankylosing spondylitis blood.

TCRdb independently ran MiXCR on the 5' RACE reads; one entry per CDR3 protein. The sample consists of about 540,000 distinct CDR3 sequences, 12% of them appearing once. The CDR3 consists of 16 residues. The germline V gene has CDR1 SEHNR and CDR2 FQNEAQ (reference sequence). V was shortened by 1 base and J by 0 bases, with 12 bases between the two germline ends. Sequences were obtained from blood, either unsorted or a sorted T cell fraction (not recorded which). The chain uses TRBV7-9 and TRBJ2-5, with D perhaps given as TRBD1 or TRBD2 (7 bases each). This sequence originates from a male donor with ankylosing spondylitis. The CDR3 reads CASSLGEGAYQETQYF. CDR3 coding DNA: TGTGCCAGCAGCTTAGGGGAGGGGGCGTACCAAGAGACCCAGTACTTC.